The sequence of this T cell receptor beta chain was determined in a study of cytomegalovirus exposure and HLA in healthy donors. Study-wide results and caveats: Further analysis, carried out later, found HLA-associated TCR beta chains more clonally expanded than equally common other chains.

The CDR3 sequence is 16 residues long. Germline V lookup: CDR1 MNHEY, CDR2 SMNVEV (reference sequence). Trimming at V came to 6 bases and at J to 4 bases, leaving 12 bases not matched to a gene. On this clone: Its antigen remains unidentified.

Vbeta (60) and Jbeta (13) primers were used in the PCR. Here immunoSEQ multiplex PCR was the method, and the copy in TCRdb shows in-frame clones only, minus some. There are roughly 58,000 clones in the sample; roughly 80% occur only once, and 3.5% to 4% lies in the top ten. The chain couples TRBV27 to TRBJ1-1, with TRBD1 identical over 9 bases. This sequence was found in a woman aged 40 to 55 in good health and CMV-seronegative. The sample was PBMCs. The CDR3 loop reads CASRKGTGRGSTEAFF. The CDR3 DNA is TGTGCCAGCAGAAAAGGGACAGGGCGAGGGAGCACTGAAGCTTTCTTT.